This T cell receptor (beta chain) was profiled in a study of T cell repertoires in cytomegalovirus infection. In the study overall: Signatures in public TCR beta sequences pointed to both CMV infection and matching HLA type.

This clonotype has a handful of counts. As yet, its antigen is unknown. TCRdb reprocessed the reads via MiXCR and lists one record per CDR3 protein. The sample contains 150,000 to 200,000 distinct CDR3 sequences, roughly 9% of which appear only once. Study conclusions and caveats: In two of eight donors, the top clonotype was HLA-C-restricted CMV-specific.

The V gene's germline CDR1 is MNHEY and CDR2 SVGEGT. This CDR3 spans 14 amino acids. Trimming stripped 1 base from V and 1 base from J, with 7 bases between. This chain joins TRBV6-2 or TRBV6-3 and TRBJ1-1, with a weak D call TRBD1 (5 bases). The TCR sequence derives from a human donor in good health (CMV status not recorded). Some clones in this sample may be carry-over from other donors' samples. Sequencing input: PBMCs. The CDR3 loop reads CASSYLGENTEAFF. As DNA, the CDR3 is TGTGCCAGCAGTTACTTGGGGGAGAACACTGAAGCTTTCTTT.